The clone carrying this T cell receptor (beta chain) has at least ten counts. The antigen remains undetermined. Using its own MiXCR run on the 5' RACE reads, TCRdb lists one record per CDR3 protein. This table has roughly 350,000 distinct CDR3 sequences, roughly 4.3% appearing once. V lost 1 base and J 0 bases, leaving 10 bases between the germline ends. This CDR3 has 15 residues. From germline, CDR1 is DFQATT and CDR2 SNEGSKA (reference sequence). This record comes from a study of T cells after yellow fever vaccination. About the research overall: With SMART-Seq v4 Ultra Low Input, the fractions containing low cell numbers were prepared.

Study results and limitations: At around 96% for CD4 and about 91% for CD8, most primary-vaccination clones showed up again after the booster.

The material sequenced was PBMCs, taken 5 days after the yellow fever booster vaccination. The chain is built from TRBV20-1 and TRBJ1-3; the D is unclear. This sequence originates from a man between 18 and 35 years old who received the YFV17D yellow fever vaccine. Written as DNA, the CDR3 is TGCAGTGCTAGAGGCGGGTACGACTCTGGAAACACCATATATTTT. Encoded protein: CSARGGYDSGNTIYF.